A selection of T cell receptor beta chains follows, all from one sample in a study of T cells after yellow fever vaccination. A single record per CDR3 protein comes from TCRdb applying MiXCR to the 5' RACE reads. The sample shows around 360,000 distinct CDR3 sequences, around a tenth of them seen only once. This specimen consisted of PBMCs, obtained on the day of the first yellow fever vaccination. Source of these receptors: a man younger than 35 who received the YFV17D yellow fever vaccine. CDR3s include the opening cysteine and the closing phenylalanine or tryptophan. The D gene is left open where the match is weak. Size is omitted from some rows. Given values are once, few, many or a class for expanded clones.

TRBJ2-1 | 16 | TRBD2 | TRBV20-1 | many | CSASVLAGASYNEQFF | TGCAGTGCTAGCGTCTTAGCGGGGGCCTCCTACAATGAGCAGTTCTTC
TRBJ1-2 | 14 | NA | TRBV20-1 | NA | CSANPRDLSYGYTF | TGCAGTGCGAATCCCAGGGACCTAAGCTATGGCTACACCTTC
TRBJ1-4 | 16 | TRBD1 | TRBV6-5 | few | CASSYFQGAANEKLFF | TGTGCCAGCAGTTACTTTCAGGGGGCGGCTAATGAAAAACTGTTTTTT
TRBJ2-5 | 14 | NA | TRBV12-3/TRBV12-4 | few | CASSFTGTQETQYF | TGTGCCAGCAGTTTTACAGGAACGCAAGAGACCCAGTACTTC
TRBJ2-7 | 14 | TRBD1 | TRBV12-3/TRBV12-4 | NA | CASRTGTESYEQYF | TGTGCCAGCAGGACCGGGACAGAATCCTACGAGCAGTACTTC
TRBJ2-3 | 14 | NA | TRBV3-1 | NA | CASSQVLQTDTQYF | TGTGCCAGCAGCCAAGTATTGCAAACAGATACGCAGTATTTT
TRBJ1-2 | 14 | TRBD1 | TRBV7-2 | many | CASRTGQRAYGYTF | TGTGCCAGCAGAACGGGACAGCGCGCCTATGGCTACACCTTC
TRBJ1-3 | 17 | NA | TRBV7-9 | few | CASSFLTTVPWGNTIYF | TGTGCCAGCAGCTTTCTTACGACGGTCCCGTGGGGAAACACCATATATTTT
TRBJ2-7 | 15 | NA | TRBV7-8 | NA | CASSLVGAGDYEQYF | TGTGCCAGCAGCTTAGTTGGGGCAGGGGACTACGAGCAGTACTTC
TRBJ2-3 | 13 | TRBD2 | TRBV5-1 | NA | CASKRGDTDTQYF | TGCGCCAGCAAGCGGGGAGACACAGATACGCAGTATTTT
TRBJ1-3 | 15 | NA | TRBV20-1 | NA | CSARGPANSGNTIYF | TGCAGTGCTAGAGGGCCTGCTAACTCTGGAAACACCATATATTTT
TRBJ2-7 | 12 | NA | TRBV10-3 | NA | CAIRKDQYEQYF | TGTGCCATCAGGAAGGACCAGTACGAGCAGTACTTC
TRBJ1-1 | 14 | TRBD1 | TRBV4-3 | NA | CASSYGQGSTEAFF | TGCGCCAGCAGCTACGGACAGGGTTCCACTGAAGCTTTCTTT
TRBJ1-1 | 13 | TRBD1 | TRBV10-3 | few | CAISVTGDTEAFF | TGTGCCATCAGCGTCACAGGGGACACTGAAGCTTTCTTT
TRBJ2-5 | 13 | TRBD1 | TRBV4-1 | few | CASSRDSRETQYF | TGCGCCAGCAGTCGGGACAGTCGGGAGACCCAGTACTTC
TRBJ1-5 | 13 | NA | TRBV6-2/TRBV6-3 | NA | CASSWKGTQPQHF | TGTGCCAGCAGTTGGAAGGGTACTCAGCCCCAGCATTTT
TRBJ2-5 | 17 | TRBD2 | TRBV7-9 | NA | CASSFPAWEGIVETQYF | TGTGCCAGCAGCTTTCCGGCTTGGGAGGGGATTGTAGAGACCCAGTACTTC
TRBJ2-5 | 14 | NA | TRBV3-1 | NA | CASSQPGRGETQYF | TGTGCCAGCAGCCAACCCGGGCGTGGAGAGACCCAGTACTTC
TRBJ1-5 | 16 | NA | TRBV15 | NA | CATSSSPGNSNQPQHF | TGTGCCACCAGCAGTAGTCCAGGGAATAGCAATCAGCCCCAGCATTTT
TRBJ2-1 | 15 | NA | TRBV5-1 | NA | CASGVGGYSYNEQFF | TGCGCCAGCGGGGTCGGGGGCTACTCCTACAATGAGCAGTTCTTC
TRBJ1-2 | 12 | NA | TRBV6-1 | many | CASSGSSYGYTF | TGTGCCAGCAGTGGTTCGTCCTATGGCTACACCTTC
TRBJ2-7 | 15 | NA | TRBV7-2 | NA | CASSLGGLALTEQYF | TGTGCCAGCAGCTTAGGTGGTCTAGCGTTAACCGAGCAGTACTTC
TRBJ1-2 | 13 | NA | TRBV6-5 | NA | CASSYRRNYGYTF | TGTGCCAGCAGTTACCGCAGAAACTATGGCTACACCTTC
TRBJ2-3 | 14 | NA | TRBV5-4 | few | CASSKDSYTDTQYF | TGTGCCAGCAGCAAAGACAGTTACACAGATACGCAGTATTTT
TRBJ2-6 | 19 | TRBD1 | TRBV19 | NA | CASFRNGQGGSSGANVLTF | TGTGCCAGTTTTAGAAATGGACAGGGTGGGAGCTCTGGGGCCAACGTCCTGACTTTC
TRBJ1-5 | 15 | NA | TRBV4-3 | NA | CASSQRARVDQPQHF | TGCGCCAGCAGCCAGAGGGCCAGGGTCGATCAGCCCCAGCATTTT
TRBJ1-1 | 15 | NA | TRBV10-3 | few | CAISDPGIGGTEAFF | TGTGCCATCAGTGACCCGGGGATAGGTGGGACTGAAGCTTTCTTT
TRBJ1-2 | 12 | NA | TRBV29-1 | NA | CSADGGAYGYTF | TGCAGCGCCGACGGGGGGGCCTATGGCTACACCTTC
TRBJ2-1 | 15 | NA | TRBV6-2/TRBV6-3 | few | CASSSERTAYNEQFF | TGTGCCAGCAGTTCCGAGCGGACCGCCTACAATGAGCAGTTCTTC
TRBJ2-4 | 16 | NA | TRBV5-4 | once | CASSSGPQGGKNIQYF | TGTGCCAGCAGCTCGGGCCCTCAAGGGGGCAAAAACATTCAGTACTTC
TRBJ2-5 | 15 | NA | TRBV6-2/TRBV6-3 | NA | CASSYPAQGRETQYF | TGTGCCAGCAGTTACCCGGCGCAAGGGAGAGAGACCCAGTACTTC
TRBJ1-3 | 16 | NA | TRBV5-1 | NA | CASRQTTGTPGNTIYF | TGCGCCAGCAGACAGACAACCGGGACTCCGGGAAACACCATATATTTT
TRBJ1-2 | 14 | NA | TRBV21-1 | NA | CASSKDRGFGGYTF | TGTGCCAGCAGCAAGGACAGGGGCTTCGGTGGCTACACCTTC
TRBJ2-3 | 14 | NA | TRBV2 | NA | CATDRDFNTDTQYF | TGTGCCACCGACCGGGACTTCAACACAGATACGCAGTATTTT
TRBJ1-5 | 15 | NA | TRBV7-2 | few | CASSLSGQINQPQHF | TGTGCCAGCAGCTTATCTGGACAGATCAATCAGCCCCAGCATTTT
TRBJ2-5 | 13 | NA | TRBV5-1 | few | CASSLEFQETQYF | TGCGCCAGCAGCTTGGAGTTCCAAGAGACCCAGTACTTC
TRBJ2-1 | 13 | NA | TRBV9 | NA | CASSETPYNEQFF | TGTGCCAGCAGCGAGACACCCTACAATGAGCAGTTCTTC
TRBJ2-1 | 17 | TRBD2 | TRBV4-2 | NA | CASSQEKSGGPYNEQFF | TGTGCCAGCAGCCAAGAGAAGTCGGGGGGTCCGTACAATGAGCAGTTCTTC
TRBJ2-2 | 15 | TRBD2 | TRBV9 | few | CASSVGPAGLLELFF | TGTGCCAGCAGCGTAGGTCCAGCGGGGTTGTTGGAGCTGTTTTTT
TRBJ2-5 | 14 | NA | TRBV14 | many | CASSRLGAQETQYF | TGTGCCAGCAGCCGCCTAGGGGCACAAGAGACCCAGTACTTC
TRBJ2-2 | 14 | NA | TRBV5-4 | many | CASSLGVATGELFF | TGTGCCAGCAGCTTGGGGGTCGCCACCGGGGAGCTGTTTTTT
TRBJ2-1 | 13 | NA | TRBV7-2 | few | CASSLAASYEQFF | TGTGCCAGCAGCTTAGCGGCTTCCTATGAGCAGTTCTTC
TRBJ2-1 | 14 | TRBD2 | TRBV12-3/TRBV12-4 | NA | CASRGLAGGRGQFF | TGTGCCAGCAGGGGACTAGCGGGGGGGCGGGGGCAGTTCTTC
TRBJ1-6 | 14 | NA | TRBV19 | NA | CATERGRANSPLHF | TGTGCCACGGAGAGGGGAAGGGCAAATTCACCCCTCCACTTT
TRBJ2-5 | 15 | TRBD1 | TRBV5-4 | NA | CASSRQGAIFETQYF | TGTGCCAGCTCGAGACAGGGGGCGATTTTCGAGACCCAGTACTTC
TRBJ2-5 | 16 | NA | TRBV29-1 | NA | CSVEEGRAGGQETQYF | TGCAGCGTTGAAGAGGGCAGAGCCGGGGGCCAAGAGACCCAGTACTTC
TRBJ2-2 | 14 | NA | TRBV10-3 | NA | CAISEKRTAGELFF | TGTGCCATCAGTGAGAAGCGAACGGCCGGGGAGCTGTTTTTT
TRBJ2-5 | 13 | NA | TRBV20-1 | NA | CSAVGPNQETQYF | TGCAGTGCCGTGGGACCGAATCAAGAGACCCAGTACTTC
TRBJ2-1 | 15 | NA | TRBV5-1 | few | CASSLGGQGFNEQFF | TGCGCCAGCAGCTTGGGTGGCCAGGGATTCAATGAGCAGTTCTTC
TRBJ1-1 | 13 | NA | TRBV10-3 | few | CAISYAIGTEAFF | TGTGCCATATCCTATGCTATAGGGACTGAAGCTTTCTTT
TRBJ1-1 | 13 | NA | TRBV28 | NA | CASKSTPNTEAFF | TGTGCCAGCAAATCGACTCCGAACACTGAAGCTTTCTTT
TRBJ2-1 | 14 | TRBD1 | TRBV5-5 | NA | CASRGQGGYNEQFF | TGTGCCAGCAGAGGACAGGGGGGATACAATGAGCAGTTCTTC
TRBJ2-2 | 13 | NA | TRBV10-3 | few | CAISESGTGELFF | TGTGCCATCAGTGAGTCCGGTACCGGGGAGCTGTTTTTT
TRBJ1-2 | 16 | NA | TRBV4-2 | few | CASSQERAATNYGYTF | TGTGCCAGCAGCCAAGAACGGGCAGCTACTAACTATGGCTACACCTTC
TRBJ2-1 | 16 | NA | TRBV18 | few | CASSPRAGIRHNEQFF | TGTGCCAGCTCCCCGAGGGCCGGTATTCGACACAATGAGCAGTTCTTC
TRBJ2-3 | 16 | TRBD2 | TRBV5-5 | many | CASSFAALAGGDTQYF | TGTGCCAGCAGCTTTGCGGCCCTAGCGGGGGGAGATACGCAGTATTTT
TRBJ1-2 | 13 | NA | TRBV4-3 | few | CASSQEPGDGYTF | TGCGCCAGCAGCCAAGAGCCAGGGGATGGCTACACCTTC
TRBJ1-2 | 15 | TRBD1 | TRBV5-1 | NA | CASSLVPGQDYGYTF | TGCGCCAGCAGCTTGGTCCCAGGACAGGACTATGGCTACACCTTC
TRBJ1-2 | 12 | NA | TRBV29-1 | NA | CSVAGFGYGYTF | TGCAGCGTTGCGGGTTTCGGGTATGGCTACACCTTC